Listed here are 22 T cell receptor beta chains from one sample, sequenced in a study of metastatic and nonmetastatic thyroid tumors. TCRdb reanalyzed the PCR reads with MiXCR. The data contain about 93,000 clones, about 12% of them seen just once; the ten biggest clones take up around 11%. Until they underwent thyroid surgery, no patient had received any treatment. The specimen was blood. Every receptor here comes from a female donor with papillary thyroid cancer or a benign thyroid nodule (not recorded which). Some clones in this sample may be carry-over from other donors' samples.

Many counts were recorded for this clone. A much larger clone is a single base away; this may be a read error. The rearrangement joins TRBV28 to TRBJ2-1, with TRBD1 identical over 9 bases. Germline CDR1 reads MDHEN; CDR2 reads SYDVKM. There are 15 residues in the CDR3. V shed 4 bases and J 9 bases; nucleotides not matched to a gene: 10. CDR3 DNA sequence: TGTGCCAGCAGTTCCGGGACAGGGTGGGTTGGTGAGCAGTTCTTC. Protein: CASSSGTGWVGEQFF.

This clone was recorded many times. Here the CDR3 DNA reads TGCGCCAGCAGCTATAAAGCGGGAGAACAGCAGATTGGCACAGATACGCAGTATTTT. This gives the protein CASSYKAGEQQIGTDTQYF. The rearrangement uses TRBV5-1 and TRBJ2-3; 8 bases are shared with TRBD2. From germline, CDR1 is SGHRS and CDR2 YFSETQ. Losses at the gene ends were 3 bases for V and 1 base for J; bases not matched to a gene: 16. This CDR3 region has 19 residues.

This clone was detected many times. The V and J genes are TRBV20-1 and TRBJ2-1; 7 bases are shared with TRBD2. From germline, CDR1 is DFQATT and CDR2 SNEGSKA (reference sequence). The CDR3 extends over 13 amino acids. With 4 bases clipped from V and 4 bases from J, the junction kept 4 bases outside the gene matches. DNA for the CDR3: TGCAGTGCTACCGGGACTACATACAATGAGCAGTTCTTC. It yields the protein CSATGTTYNEQFF.

The chain couples TRBV20-1 to TRBJ2-2; weak D call: TRBD2 (5 bases). V was shortened by 5 bases and J by 0 bases, with 19 bases between the two germline ends. This CDR3 comprises 17 residues. Germline assignment: CDR1 DFQATT and CDR2 SNEGSKA (reference sequence). The CDR3 is CSAPPPKRTSNTGELFF. DNA for the CDR3: TGCAGTGCTCCCCCCCCGAAGAGGACTTCGAACACCGGGGAGCTGTTTTTT.

This clone has ten or more counts. V and J are TRBV11-2 and TRBJ2-7, with 9 nucleotides matching TRBD2. Losses at the gene ends were 4 bases for V and 2 bases for J; bases not matched to a gene: 3. Germline-derived CDR1 and CDR2 are SGHAT and FQNNGV. The CDR3 is 14 residues long. In DNA, the CDR3 is TGTGCCAGCAGCTCAAGCGGGAGGACCTACGAGCAGTACTTC. Translating it yields CASSSSGRTYEQYF.

The chain uses TRBV6-2 or TRBV6-3 and TRBJ2-1; tentatively, D is TRBD1 (6 bases). The V gene's germline CDR1 is MNHEY and CDR2 SVGEGT. Trimming took off 4 bases at V and 5 bases at J, with 27 bases between the two ends. CDR3 length: 19 residues. DNA for the CDR3: TGTGCCAGCAGTTCCCGAGTGGGGGCGCTGGTTGTATTGAACAATGAGCAGTTCTTC. It encodes CASSSRVGALVVLNNEQFF.

This clone was observed a few times. At one boundary the junction diverges from the germline segment, which might be a read error. The V call is TRBV9, the J call TRBJ1-1, with 11 bases that match TRBD1. The V gene's germline CDR1 is SGDLS and CDR2 YYNGEE. The CDR3 spans 16 residues. This CDR3 is CASSAGQGALNAEAFF. CDR3 DNA: TGTGCCAGCAGCGCCGGACAGGGGGCCTTGAACGCTGAAGCTTTCTTT.

This clone came up many times. The chain has TRBV11-3 and TRBJ2-7; either TRBD1 or TRBD2 may supply D (5 bases each). V was clipped by 9 bases and J by 4 bases, with 7 bases between them. CDR3 size: 10 residues. Germline CDR1 and CDR2: SGHNT and YENEEA. CDR3 sequence reads: CARGEYEQYF. CDR3 bases: TGTGCCAGGGGGGAATACGAGCAGTACTTC.

This clone was detected only a few times. One end of the junction is discordant with germline, which a read error may explain. This chain connects TRBV5-5 to TRBJ1-2; the D gene is possibly TRBD1 (5 bases). Germline CDR1 reads SGHKS; CDR2 reads YYEKEE (reference sequence). CDR3 length equals 15 residues. Here the CDR3 reads CASIFTDRANYGYAF. The CDR3 nucleotides read TGTGCCAGCATTTTCACCGACAGAGCTAACTATGGCTACGCCTTC.

In this sample, this clone turned up many times. V and J are TRBV18 and TRBJ2-3; D call uncertain. The V gene's germline CDR1 is KGHSH and CDR2 LQKENI. The CDR3 loop spans 15 amino acids. V shed 1 base and J shed 2 bases, with 10 bases lying between them. CDR3 sequence (DNA): TGTGCCAGCTCACCACAAGGCCAAGACACAGATACGCAGTATTTT. Translated: CASSPQGQDTDTQYF.

This clone was recorded many times. The chain links TRBV5-6 to TRBJ2-3; no reliable D call. From germline, CDR1 is SGHDT and CDR2 YYEEEE. V lost 1 base, J lost 2 bases, and 8 bases lay in between. The CDR3 contains 14 residues. The CDR3 bases are TGTGCCAGCAGCTTGCCAGGTCTCACAGATACGCAGTATTTT. This sequence encodes CASSLPGLTDTQYF.

This clone was observed at least ten times. V is TRBV7-2 and J is TRBJ1-3; 7 bases fit TRBD1. The germline gives CDR1 SGHTA, CDR2 FQGNSA. The trim removed 6 bases at V and 2 bases at J, leaving 7 bases unmatched. The CDR3 loop spans 15 amino acids. The CDR3 DNA sequence: TGTGCCAGCAGTTCACAGGGGTGGGCTGGAAACACCATATATTTT. It yields the protein CASSSQGWAGNTIYF.

This clone was found once. The V gene is TRBV9, the J gene TRBJ2-2; 9 bases are a match to TRBD2. The CDR3 extends over 19 amino acids. Germline V gene sequence: CDR1 SGDLS, CDR2 YYNGEE. V lost 0 bases and J lost 4; bases outside the gene matches: 13. The DNA of the CDR3 is TGTGCCAGCAGCGTAGGCCTAGCGGGGCCGGGTGTGGGCACCGGGGAGCTGTTTTTT. It encodes CASSVGLAGPGVGTGELFF.

Only a few counts were recorded for this clone. One end of the junction is discordant with germline, which a read error may explain. The chain recombines TRBV28 with TRBJ1-2; D is possibly TRBD1 (5 bases). The CDR3 contains 17 residues. Germline V gives CDR1 MDHEN, CDR2 SYDVKM. As DNA, the CDR3 is TGTGCCCGCAGTTTGTCCCCGTTCACCGGAGGGGACTATGGCTACACCTTC. Amino acid sequence: CARSLSPFTGGDYGYTF.

This clone was seen only once. This may stem from a read error, because a much larger clone lies one nucleotide away. V is TRBV5-1 and J is TRBJ2-1, with TRBD2 matching over 7 bases. This CDR3 has 15 residues. Germline lookup yields CDR1 SGHRS and CDR2 YFSETQ. DNA of the CDR3: TGCGCCAGCATCTTTGGACTAGACGGCTACAATGGGCAGTTCTTC. This gives the protein CASIFGLDGYNGQFF.

This clone was seen a handful of times. This chain joins TRBV20-1 and TRBJ2-1; D is undetermined. The V end lost 5 bases, the J end lost 5 bases, and 10 bases lay between the germline ends. CDR3 length: 12 residues. Germline V CDR1 and CDR2: DFQATT, SNEGSKA (reference sequence). The CDR3 DNA reads as TGCAGTGCTGCCAGCTGCCACAATGAGCAGTTCTTC. Residues: CSAASCHNEQFF.

The chain combines TRBV18 with TRBJ2-7, with 9 bases matching TRBD2. The V gene's germline CDR1 is KGHSH and CDR2 LQKENI. CDR3 length equals 16 residues. Germline trimming cut 2 bases from V and 2 bases from J; bases unmatched to any gene: 7. CDR3 residues: CASSPSGLAITYEQYF. The CDR3 bases are TGTGCCAGCTCACCAAGCGGACTAGCGATCACCTACGAGCAGTACTTC.

With regard to this clone: This sequence may be a read error, since a much larger clone differs from it by one base. V gene TRBV27 combines with J gene TRBJ2-5; no firm D call. Germline V gives CDR1 MNHEY, CDR2 SMNVEV (reference sequence). CDR3 size: 12 residues. CDR3 in amino acids: CVSSPSGETQYF. The CDR3, as DNA: TGTGTCAGCAGTCCCAGTGGGGAGACCCAGTACTTC.

The chain recombines TRBV19 with TRBJ1-1; D gene unclear. This CDR3 is built from 13 residues. Germline lookup yields CDR1 LNHDA and CDR2 SQIVND (reference sequence). Trimming pared 3 bases from V and 4 bases from J, leaving 9 bases between. The CDR3 nucleotides read TGTGCCAGTAGTATCGGGGTAATCACTGAAGCTTTCTTT. This encodes CASSIGVITEAFF.

This clone was found a few times. The chain recombines TRBV30 with TRBJ2-3; D gene unclear. V was shortened by 1 base and J by 2 bases, with 4 bases between the two germline ends. CDR3 length equals 12 residues. The germline V gene encodes CDR1 GTSNPN and CDR2 SVGIG (reference sequence). CDR3 in amino acids: CAWSEFTDTQYF. The CDR3 DNA is TGTGCCTGGAGTGAGTTCACAGATACGCAGTATTTT.

This clone was detected many times. This chain connects TRBV4-3 to TRBJ1-5, with D tentatively TRBD1 (6 bases). The germline CDR1 and CDR2 sequences are LGHNA and YSLEER. This CDR3 has 14 amino acids. Trimming took 5 bases from V and 2 from J, leaving 10 bases between them. The CDR3 DNA is TGCGCCAGCAGCGAGCGACAGGGCAATCAGCCCCAGCATTTT. This sequence encodes CASSERQGNQPQHF.

Ten or more counts support this clone. The rearrangement uses TRBV27 and TRBJ1-2; 7 bases map to TRBD1. The V gene's germline CDR1 is MNHEY and CDR2 SMNVEV (reference sequence). The V segment lost 1 base and the J segment 6 bases; nucleotides outside the gene matches: 8. The CDR3 contains 15 residues. CDR3 amino acids: CASSLFVGDRDGYTF. CDR3 sequence (DNA): TGTGCCAGCAGTTTATTTGTTGGGGACAGAGATGGCTACACCTTC.